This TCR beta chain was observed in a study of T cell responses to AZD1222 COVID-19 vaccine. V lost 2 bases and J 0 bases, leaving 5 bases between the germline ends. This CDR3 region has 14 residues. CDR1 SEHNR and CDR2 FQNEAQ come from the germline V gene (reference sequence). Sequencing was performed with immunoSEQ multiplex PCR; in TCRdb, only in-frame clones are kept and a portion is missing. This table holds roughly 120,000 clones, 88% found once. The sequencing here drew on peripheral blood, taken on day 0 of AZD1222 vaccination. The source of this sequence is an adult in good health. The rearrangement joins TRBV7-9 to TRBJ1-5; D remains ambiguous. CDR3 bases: TGTGCCAGCAGCTTAAGCAGTAGCAATCAGCCCCAGCATTTT. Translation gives CASSLSSSNQPQHF.